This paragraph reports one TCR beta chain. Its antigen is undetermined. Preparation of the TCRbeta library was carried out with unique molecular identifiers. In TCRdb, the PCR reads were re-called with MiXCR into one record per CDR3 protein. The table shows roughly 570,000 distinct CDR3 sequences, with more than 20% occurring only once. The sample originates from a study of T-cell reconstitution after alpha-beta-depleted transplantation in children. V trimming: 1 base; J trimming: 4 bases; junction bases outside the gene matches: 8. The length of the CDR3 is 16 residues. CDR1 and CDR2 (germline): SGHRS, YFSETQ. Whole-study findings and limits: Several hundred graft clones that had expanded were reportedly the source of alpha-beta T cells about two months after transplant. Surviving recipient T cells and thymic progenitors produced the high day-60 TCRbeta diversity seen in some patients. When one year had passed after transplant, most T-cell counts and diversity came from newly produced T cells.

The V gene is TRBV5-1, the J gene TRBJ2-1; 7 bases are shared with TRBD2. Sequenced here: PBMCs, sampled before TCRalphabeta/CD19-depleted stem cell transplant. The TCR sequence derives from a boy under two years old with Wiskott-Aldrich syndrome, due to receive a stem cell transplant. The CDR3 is CASSLMVAGIYNEQFF. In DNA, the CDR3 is TGCGCCAGCAGCTTGATGGTAGCGGGTATATACAATGAGCAGTTCTTC.